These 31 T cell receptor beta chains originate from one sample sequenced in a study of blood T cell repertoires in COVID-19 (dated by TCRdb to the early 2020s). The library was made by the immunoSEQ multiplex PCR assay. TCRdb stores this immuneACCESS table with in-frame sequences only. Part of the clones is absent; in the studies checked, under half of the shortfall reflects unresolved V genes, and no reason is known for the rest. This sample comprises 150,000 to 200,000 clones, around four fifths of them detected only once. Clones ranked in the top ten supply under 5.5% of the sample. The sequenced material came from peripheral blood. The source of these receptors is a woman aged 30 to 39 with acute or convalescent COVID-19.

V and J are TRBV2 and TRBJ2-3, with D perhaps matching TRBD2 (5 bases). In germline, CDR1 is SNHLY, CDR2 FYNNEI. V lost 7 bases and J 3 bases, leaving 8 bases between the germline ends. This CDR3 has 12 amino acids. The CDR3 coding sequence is TGTGCCAGCAAGGGAGTTACAGATACGCAGTATTTT. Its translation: CASKGVTDTQYF.

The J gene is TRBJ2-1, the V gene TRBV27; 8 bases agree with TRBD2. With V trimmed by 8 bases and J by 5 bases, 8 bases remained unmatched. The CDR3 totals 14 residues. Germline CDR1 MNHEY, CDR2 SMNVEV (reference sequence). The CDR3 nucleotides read TGTGCCAGCGACCGTGCGGGAGGCGACAATGAGCAGTTCTTC. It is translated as CASDRAGGDNEQFF.

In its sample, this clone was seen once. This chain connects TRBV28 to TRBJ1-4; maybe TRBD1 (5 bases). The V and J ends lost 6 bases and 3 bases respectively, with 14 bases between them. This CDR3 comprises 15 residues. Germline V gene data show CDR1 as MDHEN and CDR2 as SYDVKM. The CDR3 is CASRHYRRANEKLFF. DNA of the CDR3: TGTGCCAGCAGACACTACAGGAGGGCTAATGAAAAACTGTTTTTT.

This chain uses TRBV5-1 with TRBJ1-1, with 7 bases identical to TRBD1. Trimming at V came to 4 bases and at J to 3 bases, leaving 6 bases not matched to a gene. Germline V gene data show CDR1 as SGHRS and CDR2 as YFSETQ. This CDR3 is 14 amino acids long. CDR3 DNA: TGCGCCAGCAGCATTCGACAGGGCGACACTGAAGCTTTCTTT. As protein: CASSIRQGDTEAFF.

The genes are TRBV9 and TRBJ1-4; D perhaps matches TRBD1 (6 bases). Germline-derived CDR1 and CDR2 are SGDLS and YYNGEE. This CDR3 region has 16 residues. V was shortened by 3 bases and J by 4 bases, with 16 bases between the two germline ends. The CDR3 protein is CASSAQGQTLNEKLFF. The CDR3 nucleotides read TGTGCCAGCAGCGCCCAAGGACAGACACTTAATGAAAAACTGTTTTTT.

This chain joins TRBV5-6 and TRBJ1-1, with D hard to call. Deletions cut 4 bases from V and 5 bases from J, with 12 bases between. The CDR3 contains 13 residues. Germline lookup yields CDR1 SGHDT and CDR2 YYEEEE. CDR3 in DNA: TGTGCCAGCAGCCCCGTCGGTCGGACTGAAGCTTTCTTT. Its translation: CASSPVGRTEAFF. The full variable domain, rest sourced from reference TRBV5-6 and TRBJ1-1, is DAGVTQSPTHLIKTRGQQVTLRCSPKSGHDTVSWYQQALGQGPQFIFQYYEEEERQRGNFPDRFSGHQFPNYSSELNVNALLLGDSALYLCASSPVGRTEAFFGQGTRLTVV.

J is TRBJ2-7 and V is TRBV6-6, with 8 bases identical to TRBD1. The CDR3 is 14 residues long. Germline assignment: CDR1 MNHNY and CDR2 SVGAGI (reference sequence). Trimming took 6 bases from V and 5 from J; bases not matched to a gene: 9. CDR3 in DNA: TGTGCCAGCAGGAGTCCAGGGGGCGGCGACGAGCAGTACTTC. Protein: CASRSPGGGDEQYF.

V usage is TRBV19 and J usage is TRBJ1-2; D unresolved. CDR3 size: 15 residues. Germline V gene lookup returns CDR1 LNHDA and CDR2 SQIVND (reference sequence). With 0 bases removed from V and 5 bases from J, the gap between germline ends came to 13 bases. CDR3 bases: TGTGCCAGTAGTATAGAGGGCAGGTCGACGTATGGCTACACCTTC. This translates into CASSIEGRSTYGYTF.

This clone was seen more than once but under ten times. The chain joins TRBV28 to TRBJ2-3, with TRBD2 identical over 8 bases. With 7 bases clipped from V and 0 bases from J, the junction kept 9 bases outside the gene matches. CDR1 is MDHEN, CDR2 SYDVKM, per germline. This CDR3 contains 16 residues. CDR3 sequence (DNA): TGTGCCAGCATTCATAGCGGGACACCGAGCACAGATACGCAGTATTTT. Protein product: CASIHSGTPSTDTQYF.

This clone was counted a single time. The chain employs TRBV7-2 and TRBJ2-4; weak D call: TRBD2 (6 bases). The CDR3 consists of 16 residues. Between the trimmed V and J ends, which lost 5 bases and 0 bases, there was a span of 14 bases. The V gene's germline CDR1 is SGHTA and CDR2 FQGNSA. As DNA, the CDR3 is TGTGCCAGCAGCCCCACGGGAGCTGGAGCCAAAAACATTCAGTACTTC. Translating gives CASSPTGAGAKNIQYF.

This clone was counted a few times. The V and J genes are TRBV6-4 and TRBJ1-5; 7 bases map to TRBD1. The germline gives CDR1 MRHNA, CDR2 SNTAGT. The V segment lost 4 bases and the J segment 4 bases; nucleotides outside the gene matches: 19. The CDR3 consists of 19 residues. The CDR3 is CASSVLTFGTGAGNQPQHF. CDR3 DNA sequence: TGTGCCAGCAGTGTCCTGACCTTTGGAACAGGGGCCGGAAATCAGCCCCAGCATTTT.

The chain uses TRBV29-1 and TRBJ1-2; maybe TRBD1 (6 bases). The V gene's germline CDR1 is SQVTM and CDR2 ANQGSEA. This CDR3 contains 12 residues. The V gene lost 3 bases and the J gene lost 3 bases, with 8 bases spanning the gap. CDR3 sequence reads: CSVEDSYYGYTF. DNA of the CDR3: TGCAGCGTTGAGGACAGTTACTATGGCTACACCTTC. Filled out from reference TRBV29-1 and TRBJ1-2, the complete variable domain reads SAVISQKPSRDICQRGTSLTIQCQVDSQVTMMFWYRQQPGQSLTLIATANQGSEATYESGFVIDKFPISRPNLTFSTLTVSNMSPEDSSIYLCSVEDSYYGYTFGSGTRLTVV.

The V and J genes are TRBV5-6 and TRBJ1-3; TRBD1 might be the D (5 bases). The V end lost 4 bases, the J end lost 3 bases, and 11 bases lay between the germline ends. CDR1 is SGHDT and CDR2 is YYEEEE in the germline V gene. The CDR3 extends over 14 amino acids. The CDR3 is CASSLGADGNTIYF. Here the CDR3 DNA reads TGTGCCAGCAGCCTAGGGGCAGATGGAAACACCATATATTTT.

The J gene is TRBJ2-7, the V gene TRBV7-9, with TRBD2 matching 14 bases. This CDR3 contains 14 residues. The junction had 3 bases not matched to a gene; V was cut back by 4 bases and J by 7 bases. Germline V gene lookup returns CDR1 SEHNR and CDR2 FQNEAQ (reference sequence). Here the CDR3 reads CASSWGLAGVEQYF. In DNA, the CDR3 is TGTGCCAGCAGCTGGGGACTAGCGGGAGTTGAGCAGTACTTC.

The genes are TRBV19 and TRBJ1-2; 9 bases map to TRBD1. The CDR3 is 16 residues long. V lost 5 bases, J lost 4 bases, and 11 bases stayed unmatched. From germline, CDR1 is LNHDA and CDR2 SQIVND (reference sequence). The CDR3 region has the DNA TGTGCCAGTAGTCCCGGGACAGGGTTAAGCCTCTATGGCTACACCTTC. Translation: CASSPGTGLSLYGYTF.

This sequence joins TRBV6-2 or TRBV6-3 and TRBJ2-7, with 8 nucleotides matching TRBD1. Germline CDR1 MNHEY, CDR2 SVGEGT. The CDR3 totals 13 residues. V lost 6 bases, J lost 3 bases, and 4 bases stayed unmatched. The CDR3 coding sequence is TGTGCCAGCAGCCGACAGGGGAACTACGAGCAGTACTTC. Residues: CASSRQGNYEQYF.

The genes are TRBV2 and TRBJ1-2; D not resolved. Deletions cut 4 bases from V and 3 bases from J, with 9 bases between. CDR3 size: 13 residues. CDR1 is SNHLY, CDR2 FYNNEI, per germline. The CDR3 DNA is TGTGCCAGCAGTGCAGACACGGACTATGGCTACACCTTC. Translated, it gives CASSADTDYGYTF. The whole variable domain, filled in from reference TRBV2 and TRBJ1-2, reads EPEVTQTPSHQVTQMGQEVILRCVPISNHLYFYWYRQILGQKVEFLVSFYNNEISEKSEIFDDQFSVERPDGSNFTLKIRSTKLEDSAMYFCASSADTDYGYTFGSGTRLTVV.

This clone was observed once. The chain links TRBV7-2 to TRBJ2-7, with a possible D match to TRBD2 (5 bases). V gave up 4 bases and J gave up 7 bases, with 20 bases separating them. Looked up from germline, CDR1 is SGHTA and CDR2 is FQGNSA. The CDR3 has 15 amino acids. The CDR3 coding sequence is TGTGCCAGCAGCTCGCAAGGGTGGGTGTCGGGGGAGCAGTACTTC. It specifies CASSSQGWVSGEQYF.

The CDR3 DNA is TGTGCCAGCAGCCAGGGTAGCGGGAGGGGTGATGAGCAGTTCTTC. This translates into CASSQGSGRGDEQFF. The chain links TRBV3-1 (or the pseudogene TRBV3-2) to TRBJ2-1, with TRBD2 identical over 11 bases. With V trimmed by 3 bases and J by 8 bases, 6 bases remained unmatched. The germline V gene encodes CDR1 LGHDT and CDR2 YNNKEL (reference sequence). This CDR3 is 15 amino acids long.

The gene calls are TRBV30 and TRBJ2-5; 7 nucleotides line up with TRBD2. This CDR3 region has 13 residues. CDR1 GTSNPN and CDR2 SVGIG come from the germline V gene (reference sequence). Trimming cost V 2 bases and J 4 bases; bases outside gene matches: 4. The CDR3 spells CAWSRRERETQYF. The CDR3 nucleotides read TGTGCCTGGAGTCGGCGGGAGCGAGAGACCCAGTACTTC.

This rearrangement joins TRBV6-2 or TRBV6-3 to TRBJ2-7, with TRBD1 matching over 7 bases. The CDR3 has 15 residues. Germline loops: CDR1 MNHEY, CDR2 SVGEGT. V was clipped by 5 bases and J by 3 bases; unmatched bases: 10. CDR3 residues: CASSQTRGPRYEQYF. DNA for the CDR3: TGTGCCAGCAGTCAGACAAGGGGGCCACGCTACGAGCAGTACTTC.

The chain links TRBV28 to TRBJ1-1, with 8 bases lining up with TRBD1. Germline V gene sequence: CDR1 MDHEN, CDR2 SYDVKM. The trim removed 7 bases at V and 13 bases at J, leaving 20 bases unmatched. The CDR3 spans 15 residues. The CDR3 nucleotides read TGTGCCAGCACCTTAGGACAGGGCGCCTCAGTGAATGATTTCTTT. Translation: CASTLGQGASVNDFF.

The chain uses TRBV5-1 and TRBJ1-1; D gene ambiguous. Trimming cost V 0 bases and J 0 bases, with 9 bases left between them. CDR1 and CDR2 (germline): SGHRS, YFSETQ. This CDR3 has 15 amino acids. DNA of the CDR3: TGCGCCAGCAGCTTGGCGATGCACATGAACACTGAAGCTTTCTTT. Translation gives CASSLAMHMNTEAFF.

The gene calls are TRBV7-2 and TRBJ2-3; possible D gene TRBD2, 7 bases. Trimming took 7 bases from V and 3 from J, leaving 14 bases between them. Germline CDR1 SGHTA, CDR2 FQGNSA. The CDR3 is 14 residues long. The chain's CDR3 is CASTLGGRTDTQYF. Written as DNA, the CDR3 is TGTGCCAGCACCTTGGGGGGGCGGACAGATACGCAGTATTTT. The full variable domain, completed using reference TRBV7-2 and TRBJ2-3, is GAGVSQSPSNKVTEKGKDVELRCDPISGHTALYWYRQSLGQGLEFLIYFQGNSAPDKSGLPSDRFSAERTGGSVSTLTIQRTQQEDSAVYLCASTLGGRTDTQYFGPGTRLTVL.

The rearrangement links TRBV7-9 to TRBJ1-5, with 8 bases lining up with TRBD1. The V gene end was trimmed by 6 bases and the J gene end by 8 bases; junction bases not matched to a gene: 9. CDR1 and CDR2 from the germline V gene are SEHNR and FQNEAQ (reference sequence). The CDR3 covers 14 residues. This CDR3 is CASREGTGNKPQHF. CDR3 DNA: TGTGCCAGCAGAGAAGGGACAGGTAACAAGCCCCAGCATTTT.

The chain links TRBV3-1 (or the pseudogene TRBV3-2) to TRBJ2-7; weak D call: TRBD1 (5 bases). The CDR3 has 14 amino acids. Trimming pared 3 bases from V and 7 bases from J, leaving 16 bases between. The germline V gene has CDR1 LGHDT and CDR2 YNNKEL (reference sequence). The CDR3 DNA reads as TGTGCCAGCAGCCACCAGGGTACTAAAGGGGAGCAGTACTTC. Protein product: CASSHQGTKGEQYF.

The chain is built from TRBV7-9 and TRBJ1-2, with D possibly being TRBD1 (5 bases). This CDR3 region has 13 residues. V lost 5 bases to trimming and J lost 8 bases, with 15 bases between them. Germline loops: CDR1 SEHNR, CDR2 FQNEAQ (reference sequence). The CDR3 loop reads CASSPPSTEGYTF. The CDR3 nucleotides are TGTGCCAGCAGCCCCCCATCGACAGAAGGCTACACCTTC.

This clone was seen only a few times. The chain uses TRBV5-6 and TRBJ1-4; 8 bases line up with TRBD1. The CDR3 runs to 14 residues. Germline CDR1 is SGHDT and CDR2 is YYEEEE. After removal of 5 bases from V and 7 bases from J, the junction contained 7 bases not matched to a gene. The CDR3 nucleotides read TGTGCCAGCAGTTCAGGGGGCGCGGTTGAAAAACTGTTTTTT. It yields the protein CASSSGGAVEKLFF.

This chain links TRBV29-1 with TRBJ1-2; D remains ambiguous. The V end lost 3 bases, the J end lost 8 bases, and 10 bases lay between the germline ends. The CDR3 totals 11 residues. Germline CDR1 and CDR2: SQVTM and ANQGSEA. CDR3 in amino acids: CSVDRVWGYTF. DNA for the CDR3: TGCAGCGTTGACCGGGTATGGGGCTACACCTTC.

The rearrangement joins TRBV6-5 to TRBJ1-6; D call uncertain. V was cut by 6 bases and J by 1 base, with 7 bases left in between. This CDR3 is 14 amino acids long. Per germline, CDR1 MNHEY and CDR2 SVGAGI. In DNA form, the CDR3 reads TGTGCCAGCAGAACAGCATCCTATAATTCACCCCTCCACTTT. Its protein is CASRTASYNSPLHF.

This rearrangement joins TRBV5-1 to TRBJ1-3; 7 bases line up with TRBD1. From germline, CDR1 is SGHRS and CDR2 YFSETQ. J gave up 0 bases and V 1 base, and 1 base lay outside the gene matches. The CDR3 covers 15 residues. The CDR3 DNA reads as TGCGCCAGCAGCTTGCGGACAGGCTCTGGAAACACCATATATTTT. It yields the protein CASSLRTGSGNTIYF.